Below, 27 T cell receptor beta chains from the same sample are listed, as sequenced in a study of blood T cell repertoires in COVID-19. The assay was immunoSEQ multiplex PCR, and TCRdb's table has in-frame clones only and misses some. The table has roughly 220,000 clones, around 82% seen once. The sequencing sample was made of PBMCs or T cells enriched from blood (not recorded which). These receptor sequences come from a man aged 25-40 years with acute COVID-19.

V gene TRBV18 combines with J gene TRBJ2-7; 15 nucleotides line up with TRBD2. Germline values: CDR1 KGHSH, CDR2 LQKENI. J lost 3 bases, V lost 6 bases, and 15 bases had no gene match. CDR3 length: 19 residues. The CDR3 here is CASSPTRGTSGGKGYEQYF. CDR3 sequence (DNA): TGTGCCAGCTCCCCGACACGAGGGACTAGCGGGGGGAAGGGCTACGAGCAGTACTTC.

The chain uses TRBV6-5 and TRBJ2-3; D might be TRBD1 (7 bases). Germline V gene sequence: CDR1 MNHEY, CDR2 SVGAGI. Trimming took off 1 base at V and 6 bases at J, with 14 bases between the two ends. The CDR3 extends over 15 amino acids. The CDR3 DNA reads TGTGCCAGCAGTTACTTGCAGGGGGGAATGGATACGCAGTATTTT. It translates to CASSYLQGGMDTQYF.

The chain has TRBV5-1 and TRBJ2-3; D not resolved. Germline lookup yields CDR1 SGHRS and CDR2 YFSETQ. CDR3 length equals 10 residues. This CDR3 reads CACGTDTQYF. The CDR3 region has the DNA TGCGCGTGCGGCACAGATACGCAGTATTTT.

This rearrangement joins TRBV10-3 to TRBJ1-5; TRBD1 might be the D (5 bases). Trimming pared 4 bases from V and 2 bases from J, leaving 12 bases between. Germline values: CDR1 ENHRY, CDR2 SYGVKD. There are 15 residues in the CDR3. The CDR3 coding sequence is TGTGCCATCAGTGTCGGGGGGAGCGGCAATCAGCCCCAGCATTTT. It is translated as CAISVGGSGNQPQHF.

The V call is TRBV5-5, the J call TRBJ1-2; no firm D call. The V end was cut by 4 bases, the J end by 7 bases, with 11 bases between. Per the germline V gene, CDR1 is SGHKS and CDR2 is YYEKEE (reference sequence). The CDR3 is 12 amino acids. CDR3 coding DNA: TGTGCCAGCAGCACGGGATCCAGTGGCTACACCTTC. Translating it yields CASSTGSSGYTF.

Only a few counts were recorded for this clone. This chain connects TRBV5-1 to TRBJ1-1, with D possibly TRBD1 on 5 matching bases. CDR3 length: 14 residues. Trimming took 1 base from V and 6 from J, leaving 13 bases between them. Germline CDR1 reads SGHRS; CDR2 reads YFSETQ. In nucleotides, the CDR3 is TGCGCCAGCAGCTTGCTGGGGGGAGAAGCTGAAGCTTTCTTT. Protein sequence: CASSLLGGEAEAFF.

The rearrangement links TRBV19 to TRBJ1-2; TRBD1 matches at 7 bases. The CDR3 consists of 16 residues. V shed 7 bases, J shed 4 bases, and the junction held 15 bases outside the gene matches. From germline, CDR1 is LNHDA and CDR2 SQIVND (reference sequence). CDR3 residues: CASTGIGQVATYGYTF. The DNA of the CDR3 is TGTGCCAGTACGGGAATCGGACAGGTCGCAACCTATGGCTACACCTTC.

The CDR3 loop reads CASSPSRGSGYTF. The CDR3 DNA follows: TGTGCCAGTAGTCCGAGTAGAGGCTCTGGCTACACCTTC. The chain recombines TRBV19 with TRBJ1-2; D call uncertain. CDR1 is LNHDA and CDR2 is SQIVND in the germline V gene (reference sequence). CDR3 size: 13 residues. V was clipped by 5 bases and J by 7 bases, with 14 bases between them.

The J gene is TRBJ1-2, the V gene TRBV15; D is possibly TRBD1 (6 bases). Between the trimmed V and J ends, which lost 1 base and 7 bases, there was a span of 19 bases. Looked up from germline, CDR1 is LNHNV and CDR2 is YYDKDF (reference sequence). CDR3 length: 16 amino acids. CDR3 in DNA: TGTGCCACCAGCAGAGGTGGCAGGGGAGCCTCGGGTGGCTACACCTTC. Its translation is CATSRGGRGASGGYTF.

This clone was found a few times. The chain employs TRBV5-1 and TRBJ1-6; 7 positions match TRBD1. The length of the CDR3 is 14 residues. Germline trimming cut 4 bases from V and 7 bases from J; bases unmatched to any gene: 5. CDR1 is SGHRS, CDR2 YFSETQ, per germline. CDR3 in amino acids: CASSVGQQNSPLHF. In DNA form, the CDR3 reads TGCGCCAGCAGCGTGGGACAGCAGAATTCACCCCTCCACTTT.

This rearrangement joins TRBV5-4 to TRBJ1-2, with D tentatively TRBD1 (5 bases). Germline V lookup: CDR1 SGHNT, CDR2 YYREEE (reference sequence). Trimming took off 4 bases at V and 6 bases at J, with 16 bases between the two ends. CDR3 length: 14 residues. Here the CDR3 reads CASSPGGAWNGYTF. Written as DNA, the CDR3 is TGTGCCAGCAGCCCCGGCGGGGCTTGGAATGGCTACACCTTC.

This sequence joins TRBV11-2 and TRBJ1-4; TRBD1 matches 9 bases. This CDR3 spans 14 amino acids. Looked up from germline, CDR1 is SGHAT and CDR2 is FQNNGV. Germline trimming cut 5 bases from V and 8 bases from J; bases unmatched to any gene: 6. The CDR3, as DNA: TGTGCCAGCAGCAGGGGACAGGGAAACGAAAAACTGTTTTTT. This gives the protein CASSRGQGNEKLFF. Full variable domain (outside the CDR3, taken from reference TRBV11-2 and TRBJ1-4): EAGVAQSPRYKIIEKRQSVAFWCNPISGHATLYWYQQILGQGPKLLIQFQNNGVVDDSQLPKDRFSAERLKGVDSTLKIQPAKLEDSAVYLCASSRGQGNEKLFFGSGTQLSVL.

V and J are TRBV29-1 and TRBJ1-2; weak D call: TRBD1 (5 bases). Trimming took 7 bases from V and 8 from J, leaving 17 bases between them. This CDR3 is built from 12 residues. CDR1 SQVTM and CDR2 ANQGSEA come from the germline V gene. The CDR3 DNA follows: TGCAGCGGTACGGACGGGGGTGGCGGCTACACCTTC. Translation gives CSGTDGGGGYTF.

This clone was seen just once. The chain links TRBV30 to TRBJ1-1; 9 nucleotides agree with TRBD1. V shed 5 bases, J shed 4 bases, and the junction held 2 bases outside the gene matches. This CDR3 is built from 12 residues. CDR1 and CDR2 (germline): GTSNPN, SVGIG (reference sequence). Here the CDR3 reads CAWDRGGTEAFF. CDR3 in DNA: TGTGCCTGGGACAGGGGGGGCACTGAAGCTTTCTTT.

CDR3 residues: CASSRSGSGGGDTQYF. CDR3 nucleotide sequence: TGTGCCAGCAGCCGCAGCGGTAGCGGGGGAGGAGATACGCAGTATTTT. The V gene is TRBV14, the J gene TRBJ2-3; TRBD2 agrees at 9 bases. The trim removed 4 bases at V and 5 bases at J, leaving 10 bases unmatched. Germline V gives CDR1 SGHDN, CDR2 FVKESK. The CDR3 is made up of 16 amino acids.

The rearrangement links TRBV20-1 to TRBJ1-1, with 11 positions matching TRBD1. Germline V gene data show CDR1 as DFQATT and CDR2 as SNEGSKA (reference sequence). The J segment lost 7 bases and the V segment lost 3 bases, leaving 7 bases of the junction unmatched. The CDR3 runs 14 residues. As DNA, the CDR3 is TGCAGTGCTAGTTTCGGGACAGGGGGTGTTGAAGCTTTCTTT. It yields the protein CSASFGTGGVEAFF.

The V call is TRBV7-9, the J call TRBJ1-2; 9 positions agree with TRBD1. Germline CDR1 and CDR2: SEHNR and FQNEAQ (reference sequence). V shed 1 base, J shed 7 bases, and the junction held 4 bases outside the gene matches. The CDR3 extends over 14 amino acids. The DNA for the CDR3 is TGTGCCAGCAGCTTAGGGACAGGGGAATCTGGCTACACCTTC. It encodes CASSLGTGESGYTF.

V is TRBV29-1 and J is TRBJ2-3, with a weak D call TRBD1 (5 bases). Trimming removed 6 bases from V and 1 base from J, with 8 bases in between. The length of the CDR3 is 12 residues. Germline V gene sequence: CDR1 SQVTM, CDR2 ANQGSEA. CDR3 coding DNA: TGCAGCGTCCAGACAGGCACAGATACGCAGTATTTT. Amino acids: CSVQTGTDTQYF.

CDR3: CASSLGRDYGYTF. In nucleotides, the CDR3 is TGTGCCAGCAGCTTGGGGCGGGACTATGGCTACACCTTC. The V and J genes are TRBV5-6 and TRBJ1-2; D is ambiguous. This CDR3 comprises 13 residues. Germline CDR1 is SGHDT and CDR2 is YYEEEE. V lost 0 bases to trimming and J lost 3 bases, with 6 bases between them.

V gene TRBV5-1 combines with J gene TRBJ1-6, with no clear D. The V gene's germline CDR1 is SGHRS and CDR2 YFSETQ. Trimming shortened V by 4 bases and J by 2 bases, and 10 bases separated the two germline ends. This CDR3 has 15 amino acids. The CDR3 loop reads CASSTAVAYNSPLHF. CDR3 sequence (DNA): TGCGCCAGCAGCACTGCTGTAGCCTATAATTCACCCCTCCACTTT.

The V gene is TRBV11-2, the J gene TRBJ1-4; 9 bases map to TRBD1. The germline CDR1 and CDR2 sequences are SGHAT and FQNNGV. CDR3 length: 16 amino acids. The J segment lost 4 bases and the V segment lost 5 bases, leaving 8 bases of the junction unmatched. CDR3 DNA sequence: TGTGCCAGCAGCCGGACAGGGGCCCCATATAATGAAAAACTGTTTTTT. It is translated as CASSRTGAPYNEKLFF.

The chain links TRBV27 to TRBJ1-4; tentative D call: TRBD1 (5 bases). V shed 8 bases and J shed 11 bases, with 12 bases lying between them. The germline CDR1 and CDR2 sequences are MNHEY and SMNVEV (reference sequence). CDR3 size: 11 residues. In DNA form, the CDR3 reads TGTGCCAGCGCTCCTGGGGGGAAACTGTTTTTT. Its translation: CASAPGGKLFF.

This CDR3 is CSIKLSTGRNTEAFF. CDR3 DNA: TGCAGCATAAAACTATCGACAGGCCGGAACACTGAAGCTTTCTTT. The genes are TRBV29-1 and TRBJ1-1; TRBD1 is a possible D gene (6 bases). The V end lost 8 bases, the J end lost 1 base, and 20 bases lay between the germline ends. There are 15 residues in the CDR3. Germline assignment: CDR1 SQVTM and CDR2 ANQGSEA.

The V gene is TRBV1, the J gene TRBJ2-5; TRBD2 is the table's D call, not checked against the DNA. TRBV1 is marked as a pseudogene. The CDR3 is 17 amino acids. The CDR3 DNA follows: TGCACCAGCAGCCCACCCCATCGACTAGCGGCCAATGAGACCCAGTACTTC. Its protein product is CTSSPPHRLAANETQYF.

This clone was seen only a few times. The chain combines TRBV6-4 with TRBJ2-3; 11 bases map to TRBD2. Trimming cost V 1 base and J 4 bases; bases outside gene matches: 1. In germline, CDR1 is MRHNA, CDR2 SNTAGT. This CDR3 has 15 residues. Here the CDR3 DNA reads TGTGCCAGCAGTGACTTAGCGGGGGGGCCAGATACGCAGTATTTT. This gives the protein CASSDLAGGPDTQYF.

The genes are TRBV27 and TRBJ2-5; TRBD2 matches 14 bases. The CDR3 contains 16 residues. Trimming cost V 5 bases and J 4 bases; bases outside gene matches: 6. Germline lookup yields CDR1 MNHEY and CDR2 SMNVEV (reference sequence). This chain's CDR3 is CASSRRLAGGRETQYF. CDR3 sequence (DNA): TGTGCCAGCAGTCGCCGACTAGCGGGGGGGCGAGAGACCCAGTACTTC.

The chain joins TRBV6-1 to TRBJ1-1, with a weak D call TRBD1 (5 bases). The V and J ends lost 2 bases and 0 bases respectively, with 7 bases between them. CDR1 and CDR2 from the germline V gene are MNHNS and SASEGT. CDR3 length: 14 residues. The CDR3 DNA follows: TGTGCCAGCAGTGAAAGGACACTGAACACTGAAGCTTTCTTT. Protein sequence: CASSERTLNTEAFF.